This TCR beta chain was sequenced during a study of shared T cell receptors in the human thymus. Germline V lookup: CDR1 SSHAT, CDR2 FNYEAQ (reference sequence). This CDR3 has 17 amino acids. Measured with immunoSEQ multiplex PCR; TCRdb has only the in-frame clones, and not every one. The table lists roughly 410,000 clones, around 95% of them singletons. V and J are TRBV7-7 and TRBJ1-2, with 7 bases matching TRBD1. Sequencing input: thymocytes. The TCR was taken from a human donor. CDR3 region: CARARQGPDLANYGYTF. The CDR3 region has the DNA TGTGCTCGCGCTCGACAGGGACCCGACCTAGCCAACTATGGCTACACCTTC.